This TCR beta chain was recorded in a study of response to subunit inactivated influenza vaccine. Each CDR3 protein gets one entry after TCRdb re-called the RT-PCR reads with MiXCR. The table has roughly 710,000 distinct CDR3 sequences, around 13% seen once. This clonotype was detected ten times or more. The target antigen is unknown. General study points: Seasonal influenza vaccination, on each occasion, was suggested by the authors to recruit few new T cells.

The CDR3 is 16 amino acids. The ends lost 5 bases at V and 2 bases at J; junction bases unmatched: 6. In germline, CDR1 is LNHDA, CDR2 SQIVND (reference sequence). This material consisted of PBMCs from blood, taken 14 to 15 days before vaccination. This chain connects TRBV19 to TRBJ2-2, with 9 nucleotides matching TRBD1. The sequence came from a man aged 45-65 years who received an inactivated influenza vaccine. This chain's CDR3 is CASSATGGINTGELFF. CDR3 in DNA: TGTGCCAGTAGTGCCACAGGGGGCATTAACACCGGGGAGCTGTTTTTT. Looking up the rest from reference TRBV19 and TRBJ2-2 gives the full variable domain: DGGITQSPKYLFRKEGQNVTLSCEQNLNHDAMYWYRQDPGQGLRLIYYSQIVNDFQKGDIAEGYSVSREKKESFPLTVTSAQKNPTAFYLCASSATGGINTGELFFGEGSRLTVL.